This T cell receptor (beta chain) came from a study of cytomegalovirus exposure and HLA in healthy donors. Study outcomes and limitations: In a later analysis, the majority of CMV-associated beta chains seemingly showed HLA restriction. A link between a missense DCLRE1C variant and TCR beta V- and J-gene trimming emerged from a later analysis.

There were likely unrecorded immune exposures, though donors were nominally healthy when sampled. PCR employed 60 Vbeta and 13 Jbeta primers. Produced via immunoSEQ multiplex PCR; TCRdb's table is partial and in-frame only. The sample yields some 180,000 clones, almost 75% seen once. The CDR3 sequence is 15 residues long. V lost 5 bases to trimming and J lost 2 bases; unmatched junction nucleotides: 5. The V gene's germline CDR1 is MGHRA and CDR2 YSYEKL. As for this clone: What it recognizes is unknown.

What was sequenced was PBMCs. This TCR derives from a young woman in good health and CMV-seropositive. J is TRBJ1-5 and V is TRBV4-1; 8 bases match TRBD1. The chain's CDR3 is CASSDDRGGNQPQHF. CDR3 DNA sequence: TGCGCCAGCAGCGATGACAGGGGAGGCAATCAGCCCCAGCATTTT.